The clone carrying this T cell receptor beta chain was observed a single time. TCRdb's copy holds only in-frame clones and misses some; the assay was immunoSEQ multiplex PCR. The sample shows tens of thousands of clones, about 97% of them seen only once. This specimen comes from a study of siplizumab effects on memory and regulatory T cells. V lost 3 bases to trimming and J lost 6 bases, with 14 bases between them. The CDR3 runs 13 residues. The V gene's germline CDR1 is SQVTM and CDR2 ANQGSEA. The material sequenced was naive CD8+ T cells sorted from blood. This TCR was sampled from a human donor in good health. The rearrangement joins TRBV29-1 to TRBJ1-1; D not certain. CDR3 residues: CSVDFTGNAEAFF. CDR3 bases: TGCAGCGTTGACTTCACGGGAAACGCTGAAGCTTTCTTT.